Listed below are T cell receptor beta chains from one sample, sequenced in a study of cytomegalovirus exposure and HLA in healthy donors. Clones were read by immunoSEQ multiplex PCR, and TCRdb kept only the in-frame ones, dropping some. In the table there are about 140,000 clones, about 83% of which are singletons. Sequenced input: PBMCs. Every receptor here comes from a woman in her thirties in good health and CMV-seronegative. Both conserved end residues are part of each CDR3. The D gene is left open where the match is weak. Part of the rows lack a size; the others show once, few, many or a class for expanded clones.

CDR3nt	CDR3aa	j_gene	v_gene	abundance	d_gene
TGTGCCGGGGAAAGGGGGCTGGGCACTGAAGCTTTCTTT	CAGERGLGTEAFF	TRBJ1-1	TRBV30	.	TRBD1
TGTGCCAGCAGCTCCCGGCGGGGAGACCAGCCCCAGCATTTT	CASSSRRGDQPQHF	TRBJ1-5	TRBV7-2	.	.
TGCAGCGTTCGTCGGGGGGGCCCCCATGAGCAGTTCTTC	CSVRRGGPHEQFF	TRBJ2-1	TRBV29-1	.	TRBD2
TGTGCCACCAGCAGAGACTTCGGCAGCGGGGGGTCCTTCCCCGAGCAGTACTTC	CATSRDFGSGGSFPEQYF	TRBJ2-7	TRBV15	.	TRBD2
TGCGCCAGCAGTGAGGTAGGGACACCAATGAACACTGAAGCTTTCTTT	CASSEVGTPMNTEAFF	TRBJ1-1	TRBV10-1	once	.
TGTGCCAGTAGTGTCCAAGCTAGCGGGGTCTACGAGCAGTACTTC	CASSVQASGVYEQYF	TRBJ2-7	TRBV19	few	TRBD2
TGTGCCAGCAGCGTCGTCCGGGGGGGGTCCTACGAGCAGTACTTC	CASSVVRGGSYEQYF	TRBJ2-7	TRBV28	once	TRBD2
TGTGCCAGCACCGAGGACACGGTTAATTCACCCCTCCACTTT	CASTEDTVNSPLHF	TRBJ1-6	TRBV6-5	.	.
TGTGCCAGCAGGTCAGCCAACCTTGAGACCCAGTACTTC	CASRSANLETQYF	TRBJ2-5	TRBV19	.	.
TGTGCCAGCAGTGACTTCACGCACTCGATCTATGGCTACACCTTC	CASSDFTHSIYGYTF	TRBJ1-2	TRBV2	.	.
TGTGCCAGCAGCGGGGGCACAGATACGCAGTATTTT	CASSGGTDTQYF	TRBJ2-3	TRBV6-8	.	.
TGTGCCAGCAGCTTGGGGGACAGGGCTAATGAAAAACTGTTTTTT	CASSLGDRANEKLFF	TRBJ1-4	TRBV5-8	.	TRBD1
TGTGCCAGCAGCCAAGATCGCGGGGCGAACTACTACAATGAGCAGTTCTTC	CASSQDRGANYYNEQFF	TRBJ2-1	TRBV4-2	.	.
TGTGCCAGCAGTTACTCTGGGGGGAATACGGATTCACCCCTCCACTTT	CASSYSGGNTDSPLHF	TRBJ1-6	TRBV6-5	.	.
TGTGCCAGCCGAAACCAGGAGGTCTCCTACGAGCAGTACTTC	CASRNQEVSYEQYF	TRBJ2-7	TRBV2	.	.
TGTGCCATCAGTCACAGGGAGTTGGACACTGAAGCTTTCTTT	CAISHRELDTEAFF	TRBJ1-1	TRBV10-3	.	.
TGCGCCAGCAGCCTCGACAGGGTCGGTACTGAAGCTTTCTTT	CASSLDRVGTEAFF	TRBJ1-1	TRBV4-3	.	TRBD1
TGCAGCCTCGGACACCACAGTTCCTACAATGAGCAGTTCTTC	CSLGHHSSYNEQFF	TRBJ2-1	TRBV29-1	.	.
TGCGCCAGCAGCTTGGGTACTAGGACCCAAGAGACCCAGTACTTC	CASSLGTRTQETQYF	TRBJ2-5	TRBV5-1	.	.
TGTGCCAGCAGCCAAGTCGGACAGGGTCTGGGCTACACCTTC	CASSQVGQGLGYTF	TRBJ1-2	TRBV4-2	.	TRBD1
TGTGCCAGCATCTCGGGTGAGCGGAACTACGAGCAGTACTTC	CASISGERNYEQYF	TRBJ2-7	TRBV6-6	.	.